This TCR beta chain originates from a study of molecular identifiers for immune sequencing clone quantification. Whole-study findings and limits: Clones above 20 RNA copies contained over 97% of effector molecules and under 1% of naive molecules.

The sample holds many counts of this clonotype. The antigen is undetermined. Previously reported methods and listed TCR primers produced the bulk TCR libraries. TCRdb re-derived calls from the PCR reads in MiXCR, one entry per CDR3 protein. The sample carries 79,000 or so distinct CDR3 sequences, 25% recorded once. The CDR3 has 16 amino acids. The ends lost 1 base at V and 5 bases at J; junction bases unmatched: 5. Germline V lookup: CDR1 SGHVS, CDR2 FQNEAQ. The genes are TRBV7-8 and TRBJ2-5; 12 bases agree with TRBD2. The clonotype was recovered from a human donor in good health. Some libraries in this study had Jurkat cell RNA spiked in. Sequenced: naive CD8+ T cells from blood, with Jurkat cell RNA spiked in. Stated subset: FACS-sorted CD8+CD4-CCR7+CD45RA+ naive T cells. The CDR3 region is CASSLGLAGEKETQYF. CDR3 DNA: TGTGCCAGCAGCTTAGGACTAGCGGGGGAGAAGGAGACCCAGTACTTC.